The 17 T cell receptor beta chains listed next were all sequenced from one sample in a study of cytomegalovirus exposure and HLA in healthy donors. 60 Vbeta and 13 Jbeta primers were used in PCR. Assay: immunoSEQ multiplex PCR; the TCRdb copy retains only in-frame clones and omits some. The sample has 65,000 to 85,000 clones; roughly 85% are singletons. Sample: PBMCs. Receptor source: a woman younger than 45 in good health and CMV-seronegative.

The chain employs TRBV6-5 and TRBJ2-2, with D unresolved. Germline CDR1 reads MNHEY; CDR2 reads SVGAGI. The CDR3 covers 12 residues. The V end lost 6 bases, the J end lost 2 bases, and 4 bases lay between the germline ends. As DNA, the CDR3 is TGTGCCAGCAGCCTCAACACCGGGGAGCTGTTTTTT. As protein: CASSLNTGELFF.

The rearrangement joins TRBV6-6 to TRBJ1-5, with 7 bases matching TRBD1. After removal of 6 bases from V and 5 bases from J, the junction contained 10 bases not matched to a gene. The CDR3 runs 15 residues. Germline CDR1 reads MNHNY; CDR2 reads SVGAGI (reference sequence). In nucleotides, the CDR3 is TGTGCCAGCAGCTTATCCGGGACAGCTTATCAGCCCCAGCATTTT. Translating gives CASSLSGTAYQPQHF.

The V and J genes are TRBV25-1 and TRBJ2-5; TRBD1 matches at 8 bases. Gene TRBJ2-7 matches the end of the DNA better, so the J call may be wrong. Germline V gives CDR1 MGHDK, CDR2 SYGVNS. This CDR3 is built from 16 residues. The CDR3 DNA sequence: TGTGCCAGCAGTGAATCAAGGACAGGGTTTTCCTACGAGCAGTACTTC. Protein product: CASSESRTGFSYEQYF.

The chain carries TRBV7-9 and TRBJ1-6; 8 positions agree with TRBD1. Germline assignment: CDR1 SEHNR and CDR2 FQNEAQ (reference sequence). V lost 0 bases and J lost 10; bases outside the gene matches: 5. The CDR3 covers 15 residues. The CDR3: CASSLAGQGRSPLHF. CDR3 DNA: TGTGCCAGCAGCTTAGCCGGACAGGGTCGCTCACCCCTCCACTTT.

V gene TRBV2 combines with J gene TRBJ2-1, with no clear D. The CDR3 sequence is 13 residues long. Per germline, CDR1 SNHLY and CDR2 FYNNEI. Trimming cost V 0 bases and J 9 bases, with 9 bases left between them. The CDR3 loop is CASSEALRLEQFF. The CDR3, as DNA: TGTGCCAGCAGTGAAGCATTAAGACTTGAGCAGTTCTTC.

The chain employs TRBV10-3 and TRBJ1-3, with 7 positions matching TRBD1. After removal of 10 bases from V and 0 bases from J, the junction contained 6 bases not matched to a gene. The CDR3 covers 14 residues. CDR1 and CDR2 (germline): ENHRY, SYGVKD. The CDR3 DNA reads TGTGCCAGCGGAACAGGGGACTCTGGAAACACCATATATTTT. This translates into CASGTGDSGNTIYF.

This clone was seen a few times. CDR3 coding DNA: TGTGCCAGTAGTGCGAGCCTGGGGCCGGACACTGAAGCTTTCTTT. This encodes CASSASLGPDTEAFF. The rearrangement joins TRBV19 to TRBJ1-1, with a weak D call TRBD1 (5 bases). Trimming cost V 5 bases and J 3 bases, with 16 bases left between them. The CDR3 has 15 amino acids. Germline CDR1 LNHDA, CDR2 SQIVND (reference sequence). The entire variable domain, with the rest obtained from reference TRBV19 and TRBJ1-1, is as follows: DGGITQSPKYLFRKEGQNVTLSCEQNLNHDAMYWYRQDPGQGLRLIYYSQIVNDFQKGDIAEGYSVSREKKESFPLTVTSAQKNPTAFYLCASSASLGPDTEAFFGQGTRLTVV.

The chain employs TRBV10-1 and TRBJ2-3; a possible D gene is TRBD1 (7 bases). V gave up 5 bases and J gave up 1 base, with 13 bases separating them. In germline, CDR1 is WNHNN, CDR2 SYGVQD (reference sequence). The CDR3 covers 15 residues. CDR3 in amino acids: CASSFTGEGTDTQYF. The CDR3 DNA follows: TGCGCCAGCAGTTTCACAGGGGAGGGCACAGATACGCAGTATTTT.

This chain links TRBV7-6 with TRBJ1-5; no clear D. The CDR3 has 17 amino acids. Germline V gene data show CDR1 as SGHVS and CDR2 as FNYEAQ. The V end was cut by 2 bases, the J end by 2 bases, with 16 bases between. CDR3 amino acids: CASSLNGGEVGNQPQHF. Written as DNA, the CDR3 is TGTGCCAGCAGCTTAAACGGCGGGGAGGTGGGCAATCAGCCCCAGCATTTT.

V and J are TRBV5-1 and TRBJ2-1; the match to TRBD2 covers 11 bases. Germline V lookup: CDR1 SGHRS, CDR2 YFSETQ. The CDR3 is 16 amino acids. The V gene end was trimmed by 2 bases and the J gene end by 3 bases; junction bases not matched to a gene: 4. DNA for the CDR3: TGCGCCAGCAGCTTCCTAGCGGGAGGTGTCTACAATGAGCAGTTCTTC. It translates to CASSFLAGGVYNEQFF.

The sample holds a few counts of this clone. This chain joins TRBV9 and TRBJ2-1; TRBD2 matches at 14 bases. Germline-derived CDR1 and CDR2 are SGDLS and YYNGEE. The ends lost 5 bases at V and 6 bases at J; junction bases unmatched: 4. The length of the CDR3 is 15 residues. CDR3 in amino acids: CASRGTSGSLNEQFF. The CDR3 DNA sequence: TGTGCCAGCAGGGGGACTAGCGGGAGTCTCAATGAGCAGTTCTTC.

The CDR3 DNA is TGCAGCGCTGGGGACAGCTCCTACGAGCAGTACTTC. This gives the protein CSAGDSSYEQYF. The rearrangement links TRBV29-1 to TRBJ2-7; 7 bases line up with TRBD1. V trimming: 7 bases; J trimming: 0 bases; junction bases outside the gene matches: 3. The CDR3 has 12 amino acids. Germline values: CDR1 SQVTM, CDR2 ANQGSEA.

The chain joins TRBV5-4 to TRBJ1-4; D is ambiguous. Germline V gives CDR1 SGHNT, CDR2 YYREEE (reference sequence). The CDR3 extends over 14 amino acids. The germline V and J ends were trimmed by 0 bases and 4 bases, with 7 bases remaining between them. CDR3 bases: TGTGCCAGCAGCTTGGACAGCCTTAATGAAAAACTGTTTTTT. Encoded protein: CASSLDSLNEKLFF.

J is TRBJ2-3 and V is TRBV6-1; maybe TRBD2 (6 bases). V was clipped by 4 bases and J by 1 base, with 9 bases between them. Per the germline V gene, CDR1 is MNHNS and CDR2 is SASEGT. This CDR3 has 14 residues. CDR3 amino acids: CASSVGGGTDTQYF. In nucleotides, the CDR3 is TGTGCCAGCAGTGTCGGGGGAGGCACAGATACGCAGTATTTT.

The rearrangement uses TRBV7-9 and TRBJ1-1; weak D call: TRBD1 (6 bases). Germline V lookup: CDR1 SEHNR, CDR2 FQNEAQ (reference sequence). Between the trimmed V and J ends, which lost 1 base and 5 bases, there was a span of 11 bases. The CDR3 spans 14 residues. As DNA, the CDR3 is TGTGCCAGCAGCTTAGAAGGGGGAGGGACTGAAGCTTTCTTT. Its translation: CASSLEGGGTEAFF.

The rearrangement links TRBV7-6 to TRBJ2-5, with 7 bases aligning to TRBD1. The V segment lost 8 bases and the J segment 2 bases; nucleotides outside the gene matches: 11. The CDR3 is 15 amino acids. Germline V gives CDR1 SGHVS, CDR2 FNYEAQ. The CDR3 DNA reads as TGTGCCAGCTCACGTAGGGGGCGTGGGCAAGAGACCCAGTACTTC. Translation: CASSRRGRGQETQYF.

In this sample, this clone turned up once. V gene TRBV7-3 combines with J gene TRBJ2-3; 16 bases align to TRBD2. CDR3 size: 18 residues. The germline V gene has CDR1 SGHTA and CDR2 FQGTGA. The V segment lost 5 bases and the J segment 5 bases; nucleotides outside the gene matches: 10. CDR3 sequence reads: CASSPGTSGRGAGDTQYF. CDR3 nucleotide sequence: TGTGCCAGCAGCCCCGGGACTAGCGGGAGGGGAGCAGGAGATACGCAGTATTTT.